The next 9 T cell receptor beta chains were all read from a single sample in a study of immune evolution from preneoplasia to lung adenocarcinoma. Method: immunoSEQ multiplex PCR; TCRdb's copy keeps in-frame clones and lacks some. The top ten clones hold 3.2% of a sample with a few thousand clones, about 86% of them seen once. The sample was FFPE minimally invasive lung adenocarcinoma tissue. The origin of the receptors is a person aged 70 to 80 with lung adenocarcinoma.

The chain employs TRBV29-1 and TRBJ2-3, with TRBD2 as a possible D gene (5 bases). V dropped 5 bases and J dropped 3 bases, with 24 bases sitting between them. Germline assignment: CDR1 SQVTM and CDR2 ANQGSEA. The CDR3 covers 17 residues. The CDR3 sequence is CSVPPPLVGMGTDTQYF. The CDR3, as DNA: TGCAGCGTTCCCCCCCCTCTTGTCGGGATGGGTACAGATACGCAGTATTTT.

The CDR3 DNA reads TGTGCCAGCAGCTTAGAGGGGGCCACCTCGGGAGGCTACACCTTC. Its protein product is CASSLEGATSGGYTF. The rearrangement uses TRBV11-3 and TRBJ1-2; maybe TRBD1 (6 bases). This CDR3 has 15 amino acids. Germline values: CDR1 SGHNT, CDR2 YENEEA. Trimming shortened V by 0 bases and J by 8 bases, and 16 bases separated the two germline ends.

This clone has only a few counts. J is TRBJ1-6 and V is TRBV2; possibly TRBD1 for D (5 bases). V gave up 6 bases and J gave up 5 bases, with 14 bases separating them. The CDR3 length is 15 residues. CDR1 is SNHLY and CDR2 is FYNNEI in the germline V gene. DNA for the CDR3: TGTGCCAGCAGGAGTACGTCGGGGGATAATTCACCCCTCCACTTT. This codes for CASRSTSGDNSPLHF.

This rearrangement joins TRBV11-2 to TRBJ2-1; D gene ambiguous. V gave up 3 bases and J gave up 5 bases, with 8 bases separating them. This CDR3 spans 13 amino acids. Germline lookup yields CDR1 SGHAT and CDR2 FQNNGV. CDR3 in amino acids: CASSFRPDNEQFF. The CDR3 nucleotides read TGTGCCAGCAGCTTCCGACCCGACAATGAGCAGTTCTTC. Based on the CDR3 plus reference TRBV11-2 and TRBJ2-1, the full variable domain is EAGVAQSPRYKIIEKRQSVAFWCNPISGHATLYWYQQILGQGPKLLIQFQNNGVVDDSQLPKDRFSAERLKGVDSTLKIQPAKLEDSAVYLCASSFRPDNEQFFGPGTRLTVL.

This sequence joins TRBV2 and TRBJ1-5; weak D call: TRBD1 (6 bases). The V and J ends lost 6 bases and 0 bases respectively, with 9 bases between them. The CDR3 has 14 residues. CDR1 SNHLY and CDR2 FYNNEI come from the germline V gene. CDR3: CASRHRVSNQPQHF. For the CDR3, the DNA is TGTGCCAGCAGACACAGGGTTAGCAATCAGCCCCAGCATTTT.

The chain has TRBV28 and TRBJ1-2; D is uncertain. V was pared by 3 bases and J by 4 bases, with 12 bases between. The CDR3 extends over 14 amino acids. Germline V CDR1 and CDR2: MDHEN, SYDVKM. The CDR3 is CASSFSRPGYGYTF. The CDR3 DNA reads as TGTGCCAGCAGTTTTAGTAGACCCGGCTATGGCTACACCTTC.

This chain links TRBV2 with TRBJ2-1, with 9 bases fitting TRBD2. The CDR3 contains 14 residues. V lost 6 bases to trimming and J lost 2 bases; unmatched junction nucleotides: 2. Germline lookup yields CDR1 SNHLY and CDR2 FYNNEI. Written as DNA, the CDR3 is TGTGCCAGCAGGGCGGGGGGGCCCTACAATGAGCAGTTCTTC. Translated: CASRAGGPYNEQFF.

The rearrangement links TRBV5-1 to TRBJ2-3; 7 bases align to TRBD1. CDR1 is SGHRS, CDR2 YFSETQ, per germline. The V gene end was trimmed by 4 bases and the J gene end by 3 bases; junction bases not matched to a gene: 5. The CDR3 runs to 14 residues. Written as DNA, the CDR3 is TGCGCCAGCAGCCCGACAGGGTTTACAGATACGCAGTATTTT. It codes for CASSPTGFTDTQYF.

The chain carries TRBV5-4 and TRBJ2-3; TRBD1 might be the D (5 bases). This CDR3 contains 14 residues. From germline, CDR1 is SGHNT and CDR2 YYREEE (reference sequence). V lost 4 bases and J 2 bases, leaving 11 bases between the germline ends. The CDR3 sequence is CASSGDRNTDTQYF. In DNA form, the CDR3 reads TGTGCCAGCAGCGGCGACAGAAACACAGATACGCAGTATTTT.